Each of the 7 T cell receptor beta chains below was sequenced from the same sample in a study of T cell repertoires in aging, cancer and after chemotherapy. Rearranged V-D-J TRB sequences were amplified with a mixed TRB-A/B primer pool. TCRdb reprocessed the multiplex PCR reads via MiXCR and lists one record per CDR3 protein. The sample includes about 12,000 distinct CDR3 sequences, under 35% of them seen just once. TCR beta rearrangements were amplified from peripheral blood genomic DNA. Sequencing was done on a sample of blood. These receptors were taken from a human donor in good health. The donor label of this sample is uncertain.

DNA of the CDR3: TGTGCCAGCAGCCCTATAGCGGGGGCCCTTACGTATTTT. It yields the protein CASSPIAGALTYF. The chain couples TRBV7-6 to TRBJ2-3, with 9 bases fitting TRBD2. The trim removed 5 bases at V and 14 bases at J, leaving 11 bases unmatched. The CDR3 covers 13 residues. CDR1 is SGHVS and CDR2 is FNYEAQ in the germline V gene. The entire variable domain, with the rest obtained from reference TRBV7-6 and TRBJ2-3, is as follows: GAGVSQSPRYKVTKRGQDVALRCDPISGHVSLYWYRQALGQGPEFLTYFNYEAQQDKSGLPNDRFSAERPEGSISTLTIQRTEQRDSAMYRCASSPIAGALTYFGPGTRLTVL.

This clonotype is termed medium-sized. The CDR3 reads CATSRDAAGGREQYF. CDR3 DNA: TGTGCCACCAGCAGAGATGCGGCAGGGGGTCGCGAGCAGTACTTC. The chain recombines TRBV15 with TRBJ2-7; 7 nucleotides agree with TRBD1. CDR3 length: 15 amino acids. Germline V gene lookup returns CDR1 LNHNV and CDR2 YYDKDF (reference sequence). Trimming cost V 0 bases and J 6 bases; bases outside gene matches: 8. The whole variable domain, remainder taken from reference TRBV15 and TRBJ2-7, is DAMVIQNPRYQVTQFGKPVTLSCSQTLNHNVMYWYQQKSSQAPKLLFHYYDKDFNNEADTPDNFQSRRPNTSFCFLDIRSPGLGDTAMYLCATSRDAAGGREQYFGPGTRLTVT.

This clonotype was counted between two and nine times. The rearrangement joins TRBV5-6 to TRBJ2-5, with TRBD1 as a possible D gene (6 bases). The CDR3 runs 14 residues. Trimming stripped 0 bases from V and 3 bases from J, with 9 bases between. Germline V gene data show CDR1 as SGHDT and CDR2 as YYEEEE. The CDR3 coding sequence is TGTGCCAGCAGCTTGGGGGACACAGAAGAGACCCAGTACTTC. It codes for CASSLGDTEETQYF.

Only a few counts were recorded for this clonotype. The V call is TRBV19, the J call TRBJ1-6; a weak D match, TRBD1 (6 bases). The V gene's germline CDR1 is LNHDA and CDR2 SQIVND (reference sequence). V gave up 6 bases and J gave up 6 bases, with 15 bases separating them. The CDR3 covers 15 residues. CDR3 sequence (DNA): TGTGCCAGTAGCGCCTCCGGGACATTTAATTCACCCCTCCACTTT. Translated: CASSASGTFNSPLHF.

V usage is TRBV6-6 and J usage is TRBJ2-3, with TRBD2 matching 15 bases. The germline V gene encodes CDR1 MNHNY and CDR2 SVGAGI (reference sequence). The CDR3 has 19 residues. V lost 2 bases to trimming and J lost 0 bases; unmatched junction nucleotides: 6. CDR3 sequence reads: CASSYPGLAGGPSTDTQYF. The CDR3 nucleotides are TGTGCCAGCAGTTACCCGGGACTAGCGGGGGGACCTAGCACAGATACGCAGTATTTT.

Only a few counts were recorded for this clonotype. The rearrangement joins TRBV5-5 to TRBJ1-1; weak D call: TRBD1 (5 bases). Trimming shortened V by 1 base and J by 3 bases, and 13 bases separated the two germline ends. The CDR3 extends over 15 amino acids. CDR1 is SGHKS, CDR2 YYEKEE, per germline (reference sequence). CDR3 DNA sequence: TGTGCCAGCAGCTTGCTTCAGGGCTGGTACACTGAAGCTTTCTTT. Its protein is CASSLLQGWYTEAFF.

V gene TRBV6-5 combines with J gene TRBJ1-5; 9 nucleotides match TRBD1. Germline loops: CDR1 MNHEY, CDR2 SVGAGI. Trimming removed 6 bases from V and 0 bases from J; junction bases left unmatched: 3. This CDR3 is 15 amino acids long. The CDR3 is CASRWTGDSNQPQHF. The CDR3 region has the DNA TGTGCCAGCAGGTGGACAGGGGATAGCAATCAGCCCCAGCATTTT.